The source of this T cell receptor (beta chain) is a study of T cells in Graves' hyperthyroidism and ophthalmopathy. This clonotype was seen ten or more times. Its specificity is not known. General observations from the study: Ophthalmopathy and stable hyperthyroidism were told apart by a 13 V-J model.

It was RNA transcripts that yielded the amplified TCR beta CDR3 regions. The HTBI primer set drove a first-round RT-PCR of the TCR CDR3. One entry per CDR3 protein results from TCRdb running MiXCR on the multiplex PCR reads. The sample shows about 410,000 distinct CDR3 sequences, roughly 15% of them seen only once. The CDR3 length is 13 residues. With 1 base removed from V and 6 bases from J, the gap between germline ends came to 10 bases. CDR1 is DFQATT and CDR2 is SNEGSKA in the germline V gene (reference sequence). Isolation of PBMCs was performed on around 10 ml fresh peripheral blood. The source material was blood. V is TRBV20-1 and J is TRBJ2-4; maybe TRBD2 (6 bases). This TCR was sampled from a man younger than 35 with Graves' ophthalmopathy. The CDR3 is CSARGDSPNIQYF. The CDR3 nucleotides are TGCAGTGCTAGAGGGGACTCTCCAAACATTCAGTACTTC.